This T cell receptor beta chain was sequenced in a study of cytomegalovirus exposure and HLA in healthy donors. The donors were in the roughly 110-subject validation cohort, distinct from the roughly 700-subject first cohort. The CDR3 covers 16 residues. Germline loops: CDR1 SGHRS, CDR2 YFSETQ. Unmatched junction bases numbered 6, after V lost 5 bases and J lost 0 bases. The count of this clone is one. Only in-frame clones appear in the TCRdb table, and some are missing; sequencing was by immunoSEQ multiplex PCR. The sample lists about 120,000 clones; roughly 89% were seen once. This TCR came from a woman younger than 30 in good health and CMV-seronegative. What was sequenced was PBMCs. The chain joins TRBV5-1 to TRBJ1-2; the match to TRBD1 covers 11 bases. The CDR3 region is CASSGQGASANYGYTF. CDR3 DNA sequence: TGCGCCAGCAGTGGACAGGGGGCATCAGCTAACTATGGCTACACCTTC.